This TCR beta chain was retrieved from a study of HIV-infected patients and healthy controls. TCRdb redid the calling of the 5' RACE reads with MiXCR, one entry per CDR3 protein. The table includes about 18,000 distinct CDR3 sequences, roughly 19% detected once. This clonotype is medium-sized by share. CDR3 length equals 14 residues. The germline V gene encodes CDR1 MNHEY and CDR2 SVGEGT. V lost 6 bases, J lost 7 bases, and 16 bases lay in between. This receptor was identified in a human donor in good health. The sequenced material came from CD8+ T cells from blood. The V and J genes are TRBV6-2 or TRBV6-3 and TRBJ2-1; D gene ambiguous. Here the CDR3 reads CASRGLWGLNEQFF. In DNA, the CDR3 is TGTGCCAGCAGGGGGTTGTGGGGTCTGAATGAGCAGTTCTTC.